The present TCR beta chain was sequenced within a study of CD8 T cells in Susac syndrome. Random hexamers were used to reverse transcribe the RNA input (about 0.5 to 1 ug). An immunoSEQ multiplex PCR generated amplified TCR beta CDR3 products spanning 54 Vbeta and 13 Jbeta. In TCRdb, the immunoSEQ multiplex PCR reads were re-called with MiXCR into one record per CDR3 protein. The sample shows more than 95,000 distinct CDR3 sequences, 85% to 95% of them seen only once. Multiple sclerosis controls were treatment-naive patients with stable or active relapsing-remitting disease. The CDR3 is made up of 14 amino acids. V lost 6 bases to trimming and J lost 1 base, with 12 bases between them.

The rearrangement links TRBV12-3 or TRBV12-4 to TRBJ1-1; a possible D gene is TRBD1 (5 bases). This TCR was sampled from a human donor with multiple sclerosis. Sequencing was carried out using CD4+ T cells from PBMCs. In nucleotides, the CDR3 is TGTGCCAGCAGACCGGGACCGACGAACACTGAAGCTTTCTTT. Translation gives CASRPGPTNTEAFF.